These 20 T cell receptor beta chains originate from one sample sequenced in a study of CXCR3-negative and CXCR3-positive naive CD8 T cells. Which antigens these TCRs recognize remains unknown. Study-level results: CXCR3-positive naive cells carried more hydrophobic TRB CDR3s than CXCR3-negative ones.

UMI labels and 5' RACE were used to prepare the TRB cDNA libraries. Each CDR3 protein gets one entry in TCRdb, which reprocessed the 5' RACE reads and gives no DNA. The sample holds some 5,400 distinct CDR3 sequences. Specimen: naive CXCR3+ CD8+ T cells from blood. The subset was: CD45RO-CCR7+CD27+CD95- naive CD8+ T cells expressing CXCR3 (TNR3+). The source is a human donor in good health. Some clones in this sample may be carry-over from other donors' samples.

V and J are TRBV4-1 and TRBJ2-4; the TCRdb D gene call, TRBD2, has no DNA to confirm it. Per the germline V gene, CDR1 is MGHRA and CDR2 is YSYEKL. The CDR3 runs to 15 residues. The CDR3 region is CASSQYSSSSDIQYF.

This clonotype is called medium-sized based on its frequency. The CDR3 region is CASSSAGGDTEAFF. V and J are TRBV7-3 and TRBJ1-1. Germline CDR1 is SGHTA and CDR2 is FQGTGA. This CDR3 has 14 residues. The full variable domain, in which reference TRBV7-3 and TRBJ1-1 provide the parts outside the CDR3, is GAGVSQTPSNKVTEKGKYVELRCDPISGHTALYWYRQSLGQGPEFLIYFQGTGAADDSGLPNDRFFAVRPEGSVSTLKIQRTERGDSAVYLCASSSAGGDTEAFFGQGTRLTVV.

By frequency, this clonotype registers medium-sized. This sequence joins TRBV7-9 and TRBJ1-3; the TCRdb call, TRBD1, lacks DNA for checking. Germline loops: CDR1 SEHNR, CDR2 FQNEAQ (reference sequence). The CDR3 loop spans 20 amino acids. CDR3 protein: CASSLFSSTADRVYGNTIYF. Combining the CDR3 with reference TRBV7-9 and TRBJ1-3 gives the whole variable domain DTGVSQNPRHKITKRGQNVTFRCDPISEHNRLYWYRQTLGQGPEFLTYFQNEAQLEKSRLLSDRFSAERPKGSFSTLEIQRTEQGDSAMYLCASSLFSSTADRVYGNTIYFGEGSWLTVV.

By frequency, this clonotype registers medium-sized. The chain joins TRBV10-3 to TRBJ2-2. This CDR3 is 18 amino acids long. Looked up from germline, CDR1 is ENHRY and CDR2 is SYGVKD. The CDR3 sequence is CAISLSDGIRTNTGELFF.

In terms of frequency, this clonotype is medium-sized. The chain recombines TRBV7-2 with TRBJ1-2; TCRdb calls TRBD1, which cannot be checked without DNA. Germline CDR1 is SGHTA and CDR2 is FQGNSA. This CDR3 is 13 amino acids long. CDR3 sequence: CASSLEGALGYTF. The whole variable domain, filled in from reference TRBV7-2 and TRBJ1-2, reads GAGVSQSPSNKVTEKGKDVELRCDPISGHTALYWYRQSLGQGLEFLIYFQGNSAPDKSGLPSDRFSAERTGGSVSTLTIQRTQQEDSAVYLCASSLEGALGYTFGSGTRLTVV.

This clonotype is medium-sized by frequency. The chain carries TRBV5-1 and TRBJ2-7. CDR1 is SGHRS and CDR2 is YFSETQ in the germline V gene. The CDR3 is 11 amino acids. The CDR3 is CASSPSYEQYF.

The V call is TRBV29-1, the J call TRBJ2-5; without DNA, the TCRdb call of TRBD2 cannot be checked. This CDR3 has 14 residues. Germline V CDR1 and CDR2: SQVTM, ANQGSEA. This chain's CDR3 is CSVELAVEEETQYF.

This clonotype is classed as medium-sized by frequency. The chain has TRBV20-1 and TRBJ2-7; as DNA is missing, the TRBD2 call by TCRdb cannot be tested. The length of the CDR3 is 16 residues. Germline V gene sequence: CDR1 DFQATT, CDR2 SNEGSKA (reference sequence). The CDR3: CSARVTRLADPYEQYF.

This clonotype is identified as medium-sized from frequency. The chain links TRBV5-1 to TRBJ2-7; absent DNA, TCRdb's TRBD2 call cannot be checked. Per germline, CDR1 SGHRS and CDR2 YFSETQ. The CDR3 has 15 amino acids. The CDR3 protein is CASSLSETSTYEQYF.

The chain links TRBV2 to TRBJ2-3; TCRdb's D call, TRBD1, is unchecked because there is no DNA. Germline-derived CDR1 and CDR2 are SNHLY and FYNNEI. This CDR3 spans 18 amino acids. CDR3 amino acids: CASSAGTGAYYATDTQYF.

This chain links TRBV28 with TRBJ1-1. The CDR3 contains 11 residues. Germline values: CDR1 MDHEN, CDR2 SYDVKM. The CDR3 protein is CASRDGGRAFF.

This clonotype is deemed medium-sized by its frequency. The V gene is TRBV7-8, the J gene TRBJ1-1; TCRdb returns TRBD1, unconfirmable since there is no DNA. CDR3 size: 14 residues. The germline V gene encodes CDR1 SGHVS and CDR2 FQNEAQ. The CDR3 sequence: CASREAGMNTEAFF.

The V gene is TRBV19, the J gene TRBJ2-1; the D gene TCRdb calls, TRBD1, cannot be checked with no DNA. The CDR3 is 13 amino acids. The germline gives CDR1 LNHDA, CDR2 SQIVND (reference sequence). The CDR3 protein is CASSGRGWGEQFF.

V usage is TRBV27 and J usage is TRBJ2-7; the D gene TCRdb calls, TRBD1, cannot be checked with no DNA. From germline, CDR1 is MNHEY and CDR2 SMNVEV (reference sequence). The CDR3 has 14 amino acids. The CDR3 loop is CASSFGQGTYEQYF.

This clonotype is deemed medium-sized by its frequency. The V gene is TRBV4-2, the J gene TRBJ1-3; absent DNA, TCRdb's TRBD1 call cannot be checked. This CDR3 region has 17 residues. Germline lookup yields CDR1 LGHNA and CDR2 YNFKEQ. The CDR3 spells CASSQEGIGLGANTIYF.

This clonotype is called medium-sized (0.01 to 0.1%) based on its frequency. The chain carries TRBV29-1 and TRBJ2-4; the TCRdb call, TRBD1, lacks DNA for checking. The CDR3 is 15 residues long. Germline CDR1 SQVTM, CDR2 ANQGSEA. CDR3 in amino acids: CSVEGTQGDENIQYF.

The V gene is TRBV11-3, the J gene TRBJ2-2; lacking DNA, the TRBD2 call made by TCRdb goes unchecked. The CDR3 length is 14 residues. Germline values: CDR1 SGHNT, CDR2 YENEEA. The CDR3 sequence: CASSAASVPGELFF.

This chain uses TRBV7-3 with TRBJ2-1; as DNA is missing, the TRBD2 call by TCRdb cannot be tested. This CDR3 has 16 amino acids. CDR1 and CDR2 from the germline V gene are SGHTA and FQGTGA. The CDR3 loop reads CASSSPGTSGSNEQFF. The variable domain in full, with the rest retrieved from reference TRBV7-3 and TRBJ2-1, is GAGVSQTPSNKVTEKGKYVELRCDPISGHTALYWYRQSLGQGPEFLIYFQGTGAADDSGLPNDRFFAVRPEGSVSTLKIQRTERGDSAVYLCASSSPGTSGSNEQFFGPGTRLTVL.

This clonotype is deemed medium-sized (0.01 to 0.1%) by its frequency. The CDR3 reads CASSYFLGDGYTF. The V gene is TRBV6-5, the J gene TRBJ1-2. This CDR3 has 13 amino acids. Germline assignment: CDR1 MNHEY and CDR2 SVGAGI.

The CDR3 loop reads CASSLNRDDTYGYTF. The rearrangement uses TRBV6-1 and TRBJ1-2; with no DNA, the TCRdb D assignment of TRBD1 cannot be verified. CDR1 MNHNS and CDR2 SASEGT come from the germline V gene. The CDR3 loop spans 15 amino acids.